This note documents a single TCR beta chain sequence. The antigen is not known. Regions amplified from RNA transcripts were the TCR beta CDR3 regions. Primed by the HTBI set, a first-round RT-PCR was run on the TCR CDR3. TCRdb re-analysed the multiplex PCR reads in MiXCR, keeping a single row per CDR3 protein. The sample includes 750,000 to 950,000 distinct CDR3 sequences, roughly 40% of them seen just once. The data were taken from a study of T cells in Graves' hyperthyroidism and ophthalmopathy. CDR3 length equals 14 residues. V was trimmed by 4 bases and J by 4 bases, leaving 13 bases between them. Study observations and caveats: Classification by a 13 V-J model distinguished ophthalmopathy from stable hyperthyroidism. The model made its ophthalmopathy prediction, and onset followed a median around 6.9 months later.

Graves' hyperthyroidism qualified as stable when ophthalmopathy did not progress within 18 months. Patients were aged 18 to 65, had disease duration under 2 months, and had newly diagnosed hyperthyroidism. The chain recombines TRBV12-3 or TRBV12-4 with TRBJ2-5, with D perhaps being TRBD1 or TRBD2 (5 bases each). The receptor was isolated from a man aged 18 to 29 with Graves' hyperthyroidism. The sample consisted of blood. CDR3 in DNA: TGTGCCAGCAGTTCAGGAGGCAGGGTAGAGACCCAGTACTTC. Its translation is CASSSGGRVETQYF.